This TCR beta chain was identified in a study of blood T cell repertoires in COVID-19. Study overall: Samples of COVID-19 (acute and convalescent) were obtained from the United States, Italy and Spain. PBMCs, B-cell-depleted T cells, or T cells were the source of the cDNA or gDNA that made up the material.

The authors' processing: It was from reference gene primer amplification that nucleated cell counts were estimated. Repertoires were generated with immunoSEQ multiplex PCR, while TCRdb's copy carries only in-frame clones and drops some. V and J calls and clone size are copied from that table; D and trimming were computed from the DNA. The profile shows about 160,000 clones, around nine tenths of them singletons. The Seattle patients, enrolled during active infection, were followed longitudinally. The V gene's germline CDR1 is PRHDT and CDR2 FYEKMQ (reference sequence). The CDR3 totals 15 residues. V was pared by 5 bases and J by 5 bases, with 6 bases of the junction left unmatched.

The material sequenced was peripheral blood. The sequence was collected from a woman aged 70 to 79 with COVID-19, enrolled during active disease. The gene calls are TRBV13 and TRBJ2-5, with 12 positions matching TRBD2. As DNA, the CDR3 is TGTGCCAGCAGCCCTAGCGGGGGGGCTAGGGAGACCCAGTACTTC. This translates into CASSPSGGARETQYF.